The present T cell receptor (beta chain) was sequenced within a study of PD-1 blockade in mismatch repair-deficient tumors. Study conclusions and caveats: After pembrolizumab, tumor-resident clones rose rapidly, then generally contracted before radiologic responses.

All patients were mismatch repair deficient, assessed by either PCR or immunohistochemistry. Three pembrolizumab responders had their TCRs sequenced. This table comes from immunoSEQ multiplex PCR, and its TCRdb copy is limited to in-frame clones, with some not included. The repertoire holds under 50,000 clones, approximately 80% seen once, with around 1% in the top ten. Points on this clone: Its matching antigen is unknown.

Germline CDR1 and CDR2: SGHNT and YYREEE (reference sequence). V lost 4 bases, J lost 2 bases, and 12 bases lay in between. The CDR3 sequence is 15 residues long. The receptor was derived from an adult with mismatch repair-deficient cancer. This chain connects TRBV5-4 to TRBJ2-2, with a tentative D call TRBD1 (6 bases). This specimen consisted of PBMCs, obtained around 40 weeks after starting pembrolizumab. The CDR3: CASSTGQKNTGELFF. CDR3 DNA: TGTGCCAGCAGCACCGGACAGAAAAACACCGGGGAGCTGTTTTTT.